This is a list of T cell receptor beta chains from one sample in a study of CD8 T cells in ankylosing spondylitis. TCRdb analysed the 5' RACE reads with MiXCR anew, one entry per CDR3 protein. This repertoire shows 150,000 or so distinct CDR3 sequences, around a tenth found once; its top ten account for approximately 32%. The sequenced material came from blood, either unsorted or a sorted T cell fraction (not recorded which). These receptor sequences come from a male donor with ankylosing spondylitis or in good health (not recorded which). Each CDR3 is given with its conserved first and last residue. The D gene is left open where the match is weak. Part of the rows lack a size; the others show once, few, many or a class for expanded clones.

J	size	D	V	DNA	CDR3
TRBJ2-6	many	-	TRBV12-3/TRBV12-4	TGTGCCAGCGCCCTAGCTGGGGCCAACGTCCTGACTTTC	CASALAGANVLTF
TRBJ2-1	many	-	TRBV4-3	TGCGCCAGCAGCCCGGACTGGAGCGGCACCAATGAGCAGTTCTTC	CASSPDWSGTNEQFF
TRBJ1-1	many	-	TRBV12-3/TRBV12-4	TGTGCCAGCAGGATGGGGGGGTTGAACACTGAAGCTTTCTTT	CASRMGGLNTEAFF
TRBJ2-2	many	-	TRBV14	TGTGCCAGCAGCCAAGTCGTAGCCCGCGGGGAGCTGTTTTTT	CASSQVVARGELFF
TRBJ2-3	many	TRBD2	TRBV12-3/TRBV12-4	TGTGCCAGCAGTTTAGCCGGACTAGCGGACACAGATACGCAGTATTTT	CASSLAGLADTDTQYF
TRBJ1-2	many	TRBD1	TRBV5-4	TGTGCCAGCAGCCCGGGACAGGGAAATGGCTACACCTTC	CASSPGQGNGYTF
TRBJ1-1	many	-	TRBV12-3/TRBV12-4	TGTGCCAGCAGTTTACAGGGGCTGTACACTGAAGCTTTCTTT	CASSLQGLYTEAFF
TRBJ2-5	few	-	TRBV20-1	TGCAGTGCTAGCAAACAGGGGGGGGACGGAGAGACCCAGTACTTC	CSASKQGGDGETQYF
TRBJ2-7	few	TRBD1	TRBV7-9	TGTGCCAGCAGCTTGCGGGACAGGGAGGACGAGCAGTACTTC	CASSLRDREDEQYF
TRBJ2-5	few	TRBD1	TRBV9	TGTGCCAGCAGCGTCCAACAGGGGTTGGGGGAGACCCAGTACTTC	CASSVQQGLGETQYF
TRBJ1-2	many	TRBD1	TRBV7-8	TGTGCCAGCAGCACCCCCGGCGGGACAGGGGGCTTCTATGGCTACACCTTC	CASSTPGGTGGFYGYTF
TRBJ2-1	many	TRBD2	TRBV27	TGTGCCTCTCCGGGACTAGCGGGCCCCCTCGGGGAGCAGTTCTTC	CASPGLAGPLGEQFF
TRBJ1-1	many	TRBD1	TRBV10-3	TGTGCCATCAGTGGAACAGGGGGAACTGAAGCTTTCTTT	CAISGTGGTEAFF
TRBJ2-5	few	-	TRBV12-3/TRBV12-4	TGTGCCAGCAGTTCGCGGGGCGCAGAGACCCAGTACTTC	CASSSRGAETQYF
TRBJ2-3	many	-	TRBV24-1	TGTGCCACCAGTGATCCCGCTCTTGGGGTGAGCACAGATACGCAGTATTTT	CATSDPALGVSTDTQYF
TRBJ2-2	-	TRBD1	TRBV4-3	TGCGCCAGCAGCCAAGACAGGGGGATTAGGACCGGGGAGCTGTTTTTT	CASSQDRGIRTGELFF
TRBJ1-1	many	-	TRBV5-6	TGTGCCAGCAGCGTGGTCCCGACCGGACGGAACACTGAAGCTTTCTTT	CASSVVPTGRNTEAFF
TRBJ2-5	many	-	TRBV5-5	TGTGCCAGCAGCGTGGTAGGGGGGCGTAGGGAAGAGACCCAGTACTTC	CASSVVGGRREETQYF
TRBJ2-5	-	TRBD1	TRBV5-1	TGCGCCAGCAGCTCCACCGGACAGGGGAGAGAGACCCAGTACTTC	CASSSTGQGRETQYF
TRBJ1-3	few	TRBD1	TRBV5-5	TGTGCCAGCAGCTCCGGACAGGGGTATACAAACACCATATATTTT	CASSSGQGYTNTIYF
TRBJ2-3	-	-	TRBV18	TGTGCCAGCTCATACCCACAGGGCGATACGCAGTATTTT	CASSYPQGDTQYF
TRBJ2-6	-	TRBD1	TRBV25-1	TGTGCCAGCAGTAGTAATGACAGGGGAGGCTCTGGGGCCAACGTCCTGACTTTC	CASSSNDRGGSGANVLTF
TRBJ2-1	-	TRBD1	TRBV7-2	TGTGCCAGCAGCTTAATCAGGGGGCGGTACAATGAGCAGTTCTTC	CASSLIRGRYNEQFF
TRBJ2-5	many	-	TRBV12-3/TRBV12-4	TGTGCCAGCAGCTCGACAGAAGAAAGAGGGACCCAGTACTTC	CASSSTEERGTQYF
TRBJ2-5	few	TRBD1	TRBV6-1	TGTGCCAGCAAAGAATACGGGACAGTGAGGACCCGGGTAGAGACCCAGTACTTC	CASKEYGTVRTRVETQYF
TRBJ2-1	many	-	TRBV3-1	TGTGCCAGCAGCCGAGTTGGGAATGAGCAGTTCTTC	CASSRVGNEQFF
TRBJ2-5	many	-	TRBV12-3/TRBV12-4	TGTGCCAGCAGTTTTGGGGCAGGGATAGAGACCCAGTACTTC	CASSFGAGIETQYF
TRBJ1-6	-	-	TRBV3-1	TGTGCCAGCAGCCCTCGGTTAGGGGAAGGTTCACCCCTCCACTTT	CASSPRLGEGSPLHF
TRBJ2-2	-	TRBD1	TRBV30	TGTGCCTTGACAGGGGTCACCGGGGAGCTGTTTTTT	CALTGVTGELFF
TRBJ2-7	many	-	TRBV5-1	TGCGCCAGCAGCTTGGTTTCCTACTCCTACGAGCAGTACTTC	CASSLVSYSYEQYF
TRBJ2-3	-	-	TRBV6-1	TGTGCCAGCAGGGGGGCAGGGGAAACAGATACGCAGTATTTT	CASRGAGETDTQYF
TRBJ2-5	many	-	TRBV12-3/TRBV12-4	TGTGCCAGCAGTCCAACCCGGACAAACCAAGAGACCCAGTACTTC	CASSPTRTNQETQYF
TRBJ2-3	many	-	TRBV29-1	TGCAGCGTGGGCGAAGGGGATACGCAGTATTTT	CSVGEGDTQYF
TRBJ1-4	many	TRBD1	TRBV12-3/TRBV12-4	TGTGCCAGCAGTTCCGGGACAGTGGATGAAAAACTGTTTTTT	CASSSGTVDEKLFF
TRBJ2-5	many	TRBD1	TRBV6-1	TGTGCCAGCAGTGCGCGAAAACACGCCGGGACAGGGAAAGAGACCCAGTACTTC	CASSARKHAGTGKETQYF
TRBJ2-7	-	-	TRBV7-9	TGTGCCAGCAGCACCCACCCCTGGGAGCAGTACTTC	CASSTHPWEQYF
TRBJ1-1	many	-	TRBV5-1	TGCGCCAGCAGCCGCCTCGCCGGGGCAGGGGCGAACACTGAAGCTTTCTTT	CASSRLAGAGANTEAFF
TRBJ2-7	few	-	TRBV6-2/TRBV6-3	TGTGCCAGCAGATCTCTAGTCGGTGGGCAGTACTTC	CASRSLVGGQYF
TRBJ1-1	-	-	TRBV5-6	TGTGCCAGCAGCTTGGTAGGGGGGGAAGCTTTCTTT	CASSLVGGEAFF
TRBJ2-2	many	-	TRBV2	TGTGCCAGCAGGCCCACAGGGTTCACCGGGGAGCTGTTTTTT	CASRPTGFTGELFF
TRBJ2-3	many	-	TRBV2	TGTGCCAGCAGTGAAGGAGTCCTTAGGGATACGCAGTATTTT	CASSEGVLRDTQYF
TRBJ1-1	many	-	TRBV24-1	TGTGCCACCAGTTACCGGGGTACGGAAGGAGCTTTCTTT	CATSYRGTEGAFF
TRBJ2-7	many	TRBD2	TRBV11-2	TGTGCCAGCAGCTTAGCGGGAGGGCCTCGCTACGAGCAGTACTTC	CASSLAGGPRYEQYF
TRBJ2-1	many	-	TRBV20-1	TGCAGTGCTAGATGGAACCCTCCCCATGAGCAGTTCTTC	CSARWNPPHEQFF
TRBJ1-2	many	-	TRBV27	TGTGCCAGCAGGTCTCCGCCACAGGGCAACTATGGCTACACCTTC	CASRSPPQGNYGYTF
TRBJ2-3	few	TRBD2	TRBV20-1	TGCAGTGCGAATGGACTAGCGGGTCGCTCTAGCACAGATACGCAGTATTTT	CSANGLAGRSSTDTQYF
TRBJ2-1	many	TRBD2	TRBV29-1	TGCAGCGTTGAAAAGGCTAGCGGGGTAACCGCCTACAATGAGCAGTTCTTC	CSVEKASGVTAYNEQFF
TRBJ1-1	few	-	TRBV7-9	TGTGCCAGCAGCTTAGCGCAGGGGTGGAACACTGAAGCTTTCTTT	CASSLAQGWNTEAFF
TRBJ1-1	few	-	TRBV15	TGTGCCACCAGCAGAGATTTTGTGAACACTGAAGCTTTCTTT	CATSRDFVNTEAFF